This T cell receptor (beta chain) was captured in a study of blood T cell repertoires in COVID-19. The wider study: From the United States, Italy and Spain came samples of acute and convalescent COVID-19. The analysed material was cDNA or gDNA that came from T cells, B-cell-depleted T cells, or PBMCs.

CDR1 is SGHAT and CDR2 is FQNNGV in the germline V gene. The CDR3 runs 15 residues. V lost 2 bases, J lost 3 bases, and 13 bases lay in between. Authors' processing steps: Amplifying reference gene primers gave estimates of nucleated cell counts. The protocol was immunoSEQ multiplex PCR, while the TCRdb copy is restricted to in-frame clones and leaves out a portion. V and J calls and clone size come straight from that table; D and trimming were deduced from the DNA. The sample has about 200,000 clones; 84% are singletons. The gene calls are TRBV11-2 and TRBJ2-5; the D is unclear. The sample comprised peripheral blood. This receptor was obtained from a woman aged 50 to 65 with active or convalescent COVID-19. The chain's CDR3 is CASSLNRGPEETQYF. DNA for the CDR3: TGTGCCAGCAGCTTAAACCGTGGGCCCGAAGAGACCCAGTACTTC.